Shown below are 10 T cell receptor beta chains from a single sample sequenced in a study of blood T cell repertoires in COVID-19 (dated by TCRdb to 2018 to 2021). The library relied on the immunoSEQ multiplex PCR assay. The table comes from immuneACCESS by way of TCRdb, which keeps in-frame sequences with V and J called. Part of the clones is missing from these tables; in studies checked, under half for an unresolved V gene and the rest for unknown reasons. Within this sample are under 200,000 clones, with around 87% of them counted one time only. The top ten constitute less than 0.7% of the sample. Sequencing used peripheral blood. Receptor source: a man between 60 and 70 years old with COVID-19, enrolled during active disease.

The gene calls are TRBV9 and TRBJ2-1; D is undetermined. This CDR3 has 14 amino acids. With 2 bases removed from V and 10 bases from J, the gap between germline ends came to 16 bases. Per germline, CDR1 SGDLS and CDR2 YYNGEE. Written as DNA, the CDR3 is TGTGCCAGCAGCGTCCAGGTGCAAGGATGGGAGCAGTTCTTC. It translates to CASSVQVQGWEQFF.

This clone was recorded once. In DNA, the CDR3 is TGTGCCAGCAGTCTTCCGGGACAGGGTGTGAAGAGCAATCAGCCCCAGCATTTT. Translated: CASSLPGQGVKSNQPQHF. The chain couples TRBV25-1 to TRBJ1-5, with 9 bases fitting TRBD1. Per germline, CDR1 MGHDK and CDR2 SYGVNS. V lost 5 bases to trimming and J lost 1 base; unmatched junction nucleotides: 12. This CDR3 is 18 amino acids long.

V usage is TRBV7-2 and J usage is TRBJ2-5; TRBD2 matches at 14 bases. The germline gives CDR1 SGHTA, CDR2 FQGNSA. V shed 1 base and J 4 bases; nucleotides not matched to a gene: 2. This CDR3 contains 16 residues. CDR3 in DNA: TGTGCCAGCAGCTTAGTCGGACTAGCGGGAGGAGAGACCCAGTACTTC. Its protein product is CASSLVGLAGGETQYF.

This sequence joins TRBV19 and TRBJ2-1; D unresolved. Per the germline V gene, CDR1 is LNHDA and CDR2 is SQIVND (reference sequence). This CDR3 spans 16 amino acids. Trimming stripped 0 bases from V and 0 bases from J, with 9 bases between. The CDR3 reads CASSIDYESSYNEQFF. As DNA, the CDR3 is TGTGCCAGTAGTATAGATTATGAGAGCTCCTACAATGAGCAGTTCTTC.

This sequence joins TRBV4-3 and TRBJ1-2; TRBD1 aligns across 7 bases. The length of the CDR3 is 17 residues. Germline V lookup: CDR1 LGHNA, CDR2 YSLEER. The V gene end was trimmed by 5 bases and the J gene end by 5 bases; junction bases not matched to a gene: 17. The CDR3 region has the DNA TGCGCCAGCAGCAAACAACCAGCCGGGACAGCGACGTATGGCTACACCTTC. Translating it yields CASSKQPAGTATYGYTF.

The chain carries TRBV3-1 (or the pseudogene TRBV3-2) and TRBJ1-2; unclear D gene. The CDR3 loop spans 12 amino acids. CDR1 is LGHDT and CDR2 is YNNKEL in the germline V gene (reference sequence). V gave up 1 base and J gave up 8 bases, with 8 bases separating them. Here the CDR3 DNA reads TGTGCCAGCAGCCAAGTGACCGGGGGCTACACCTTC. Translation gives CASSQVTGGYTF.

This clone was observed a few times. The CDR3 protein is CASSGGTVRNSPLHF. CDR3 bases: TGTGCCAGTAGTGGGGGGACAGTGCGGAATTCACCCCTCCACTTT. The chain couples TRBV19 to TRBJ1-6; TRBD1 matches 7 bases. Germline CDR1 LNHDA, CDR2 SQIVND (reference sequence). V was pared by 5 bases and J by 7 bases, with 8 bases of the junction left unmatched. The CDR3 runs to 15 residues.

The J gene is TRBJ2-7, the V gene TRBV25-1; D possibly corresponds to TRBD2 (5 bases). Trimming shortened V by 3 bases and J by 9 bases, and 9 bases separated the two germline ends. The CDR3 is made up of 11 amino acids. Germline CDR1 MGHDK, CDR2 SYGVNS. CDR3 coding DNA: TGTGCCAGCAGTGATCTAGCAGGGCAGTACTTC. Translation: CASSDLAGQYF.

This chain connects TRBV2 to TRBJ1-2; no definite D call. V was trimmed by 6 bases and J by 0 bases, leaving 11 bases between them. Per germline, CDR1 SNHLY and CDR2 FYNNEI. The CDR3 length is 14 residues. The CDR3 spells CASRRLVSNYGYTF. The CDR3 DNA reads as TGTGCCAGCAGACGACTGGTCTCTAACTATGGCTACACCTTC.

The chain has TRBV6-2 or TRBV6-3 and TRBJ2-1; D not resolved. The V gene's germline CDR1 is MNHEY and CDR2 SVGEGT. The CDR3 contains 16 residues. The V end was cut by 3 bases, the J end by 6 bases, with 18 bases between. This CDR3 reads CASSYPAMESGNEQFF. The DNA of the CDR3 is TGTGCCAGCAGTTATCCAGCAATGGAGTCCGGCAATGAGCAGTTCTTC.